The rows below give T cell receptor beta chains drawn from one sample of a study of T cell responses to AZD1222 COVID-19 vaccine. TCRdb's copy holds only in-frame clones and misses some; the assay was immunoSEQ multiplex PCR. Of approximately 190,000 clones listed, 92% are singletons. The starting material was peripheral blood, obtained on day 0 of AZD1222 vaccination. The receptors stem from an adult in good health. CDR3s include the opening cysteine and the closing phenylalanine or tryptophan. The order of the fields is clone size, V gene, D gene, J gene, CDR3 protein, CDR3 DNA. D genes are given only for firm matches. The size entry is marked missing in some rows and otherwise reads once, few, many or a size class.

size: .
V: TRBV7-2
D: TRBD1
J: TRBJ2-6
CDR3: CASSSRTGGLSGANVLTF
DNA: TGTGCCAGCAGCTCACGGACAGGGGGCCTCTCTGGGGCCAACGTCCTGACTTTC

size: .
V: TRBV2
D: .
J: TRBJ2-7
CDR3: CAGTGEGEQYF
DNA: TGTGCCGGAACAGGGGAGGGCGAGCAGTACTTC

size: .
V: TRBV5-1
D: TRBD1
J: TRBJ2-2
CDR3: CASSAGAGTAYTGELFF
DNA: TGCGCCAGCAGCGCCGGGGCCGGGACAGCCTACACCGGGGAGCTGTTTTTT

size: .
V: TRBV2
D: TRBD1
J: TRBJ1-1
CDR3: CASSELQDRATEAFF
DNA: TGTGCCAGCAGTGAACTCCAGGACAGGGCCACTGAAGCTTTCTTT

size: .
V: TRBV5-4
D: .
J: TRBJ2-7
CDR3: CASSLQGGEYEQYF
DNA: TGTGCCAGCAGCTTACAGGGGGGGGAGTACGAGCAGTACTTC

size: .
V: TRBV3-1/TRBV3-2
D: TRBD1
J: TRBJ1-1
CDR3: CASSQVLAGGRAFF
DNA: TGTGCCAGCAGCCAAGTTTTGGCAGGGGGACGGGCTTTCTTT

size: .
V: TRBV30
D: .
J: TRBJ1-1
CDR3: CAWSTTGTTEAFF
DNA: TGTGCCTGGAGTACCACAGGGACCACTGAAGCTTTCTTT

size: .
V: TRBV5-1
D: .
J: TRBJ1-1
CDR3: CASSSGMNTEAFF
DNA: TGCGCCAGCAGCTCGGGGATGAACACTGAAGCTTTCTTT

size: once
V: TRBV6-4
D: TRBD2
J: TRBJ2-1
CDR3: CASSIRLAGENEQFF
DNA: TGTGCCAGCAGCATCAGACTAGCGGGAGAGAATGAGCAGTTCTTC

size: .
V: TRBV14
D: .
J: TRBJ1-1
CDR3: CASSIVGGSEAFF
DNA: TGTGCCAGCAGTATCGTGGGGGGGAGTGAAGCTTTCTTT

size: .
V: TRBV19
D: TRBD1
J: TRBJ1-4
CDR3: CASRSLGQVNEKLFF
DNA: TGTGCCAGTAGAAGTTTGGGACAGGTTAATGAAAAACTGTTTTTT

size: .
V: TRBV7-9
D: TRBD1
J: TRBJ1-2
CDR3: CASSQDRVGYTF
DNA: TGTGCCAGCAGTCAAGACAGGGTTGGCTACACCTTC

size: .
V: TRBV3-1/TRBV3-2
D: .
J: TRBJ2-3
CDR3: CASSQDSPAGTDTQYF
DNA: TGTGCCAGCAGCCAAGACTCCCCAGCGGGCACAGATACGCAGTATTTT

size: .
V: TRBV5-4
D: .
J: TRBJ2-1
CDR3: CASSPFVGELGEQFF
DNA: TGTGCCAGCAGCCCTTTTGTGGGGGAATTGGGTGAGCAGTTCTTC

size: .
V: TRBV12-3/TRBV12-4
D: .
J: TRBJ2-7
CDR3: CASSSEYSYEQYF
DNA: TGTGCCAGCAGTTCAGAATACTCCTACGAGCAGTACTTC

size: .
V: TRBV5-4
D: .
J: TRBJ2-1
CDR3: CASSLGIWSGSGPNNEQFF
DNA: TGTGCCAGCAGCTTGGGAATCTGGTCGGGAAGCGGGCCGAACAATGAGCAGTTCTTC

size: .
V: TRBV7-9
D: .
J: TRBJ2-1
CDR3: CASSETGSPYNEQFF
DNA: TGTGCCAGCAGTGAAACAGGTTCCCCTTACAATGAGCAGTTCTTC

size: .
V: TRBV5-1
D: TRBD2
J: TRBJ2-3
CDR3: CARAGGGETDTQYF
DNA: TGCGCCCGCGCGGGCGGGGGGGAAACAGATACGCAGTATTTT

size: .
V: TRBV5-1
D: TRBD1
J: TRBJ2-4
CDR3: CASSPNVRQGKNIQYF
DNA: TGCGCCAGCAGCCCCAACGTCAGACAGGGGAAAAACATTCAGTACTTC